The 22 T cell receptor beta chains below were found in one sample sequenced in a study of cytomegalovirus exposure and HLA in healthy donors. 60 Vbeta and 13 Jbeta primers were used in PCR. Generated by immunoSEQ multiplex PCR, the TCRdb table keeps only in-frame clones and is missing some. In all, the sample yields over 100,000 clones. Sequencing used PBMCs. These receptors were taken from a woman in her 40s in good health and CMV-seropositive.

J is TRBJ1-1 and V is TRBV28, with D uncertain. This CDR3 has 14 residues. Germline V lookup: CDR1 MDHEN, CDR2 SYDVKM. With 2 bases removed from V and 5 bases from J, the gap between germline ends came to 12 bases. The CDR3: CASSLRSSRTEAFF. CDR3 nucleotide sequence: TGTGCCAGCAGTTTAAGGAGCTCTCGGACTGAAGCTTTCTTT.

This chain links TRBV10-3 with TRBJ2-7; TRBD2 agrees at 12 bases. Looked up from germline, CDR1 is ENHRY and CDR2 is SYGVKD. The CDR3 loop spans 22 amino acids. The J segment lost 2 bases and the V segment lost 2 bases, leaving 22 bases of the junction unmatched. As DNA, the CDR3 is TGTGCCATCAGTGAGCATATACCGACTAGCGGGAGTACTTTCAACGAGCCCTACGAGCAGTACTTC. It specifies CAISEHIPTSGSTFNEPYEQYF.

V usage is TRBV10-3 and J usage is TRBJ2-2; D possibly corresponds to TRBD1 (5 bases). V was clipped by 2 bases and J by 7 bases, with 17 bases between them. The CDR3 length is 16 residues. Germline V gene data show CDR1 as ENHRY and CDR2 as SYGVKD. CDR3 bases: TGTGCCATCAGTGAGGCCCAAAGGGGAAGGGTCGGGGAGCTGTTTTTT. Translated: CAISEAQRGRVGELFF.

The chain joins TRBV25-1 to TRBJ2-7; 12 bases are a match to TRBD2. Per germline, CDR1 MGHDK and CDR2 SYGVNS. The CDR3 has 15 residues. Trimming took 8 bases from V and 2 from J; bases not matched to a gene: 7. CDR3 sequence reads: CASGPTSGRPYEQYF. The CDR3 DNA sequence: TGTGCCAGCGGGCCGACTAGCGGGAGACCCTACGAGCAGTACTTC.

This chain links TRBV9 with TRBJ1-1, with TRBD1 identical over 7 bases. Germline assignment: CDR1 SGDLS and CDR2 YYNGEE. Losses at the gene ends were 4 bases for V and 2 bases for J; bases not matched to a gene: 8. CDR3 size: 15 residues. The CDR3 DNA reads as TGTGCCAGCAGCCCTCGGACAGGAAGCAACACTGAAGCTTTCTTT. Translating gives CASSPRTGSNTEAFF.

This sequence joins TRBV30 and TRBJ1-3; D might be TRBD1 (5 bases). The ends were cut back, 0 bases at V and 1 base at J, with 10 bases in the middle. Germline values: CDR1 GTSNPN, CDR2 SVGIG (reference sequence). The CDR3 extends over 15 amino acids. The chain's CDR3 is CAWSVLQGSGNTIYF. The CDR3 region has the DNA TGTGCCTGGAGTGTACTCCAGGGATCTGGAAACACCATATATTTT. The full variable domain, completed using reference TRBV30 and TRBJ1-3, is SQTIHQWPATLVQPVGSPLSLECTVEGTSNPNLYWYRQAAGRGLQLLFYSVGIGQISSEVPQNLSASRPQDRQFILSSKKLLLSDSGFYLCAWSVLQGSGNTIYFGEGSWLTVV.

J is TRBJ2-7 and V is TRBV21-1; no DNA check was done on the table's D call, TRBD1. TRBV21-1 is termed a pseudogene. CDR3 length equals 14 residues. CDR3 DNA: TGTGCCAGCAGCAAAGGGGGCAGGTTCTACGAGCAGTACTTC. Its translation: CASSKGGRFYEQYF.

CDR3 in amino acids: CARRDRGFEGPNSGNTIYF. The CDR3 DNA is TGTGCCAGAAGGGACAGGGGGTTTGAAGGTCCCAACTCTGGAAACACCATATATTTT. The rearrangement uses TRBV5-3 and TRBJ1-3; 10 bases are a match to TRBD1. Being an ORF, TRBV5-3 has a function that is uncertain. CDR3 length equals 19 residues. V shed 5 bases, J shed 0 bases, and the junction held 14 bases outside the gene matches.

V usage is TRBV12-2 and J usage is TRBJ2-1; TRBD2, the table's D call, lacks a check against the DNA. TRBV12-2 is listed as a pseudogene. The CDR3 runs 16 residues. For the CDR3, the DNA is TGTGCAAGTCGCGCCTACGGGCTAGCGGGAGTGAGTGAGCAGTTCTTC. It yields the protein CASRAYGLAGVSEQFF.

The gene calls are TRBV5-4 and TRBJ2-7; TRBD1 agrees at 7 bases. The V gene end was trimmed by 5 bases and the J gene end by 5 bases; junction bases not matched to a gene: 7. Per the germline V gene, CDR1 is SGHNT and CDR2 is YYREEE (reference sequence). This CDR3 spans 13 amino acids. The CDR3 bases are TGTGCCAGCAGTTCTGACAGGGATCACGAGCAGTACTTC. Translation: CASSSDRDHEQYF.

The rearrangement links TRBV28 to TRBJ2-3, with 7 bases lining up with TRBD2. Germline CDR1 and CDR2: MDHEN and SYDVKM. Unmatched junction bases numbered 9, after V lost 3 bases and J lost 0 bases. CDR3 length: 17 amino acids. The CDR3 here is CASSFGRRERSTDTQYF. CDR3 nucleotides: TGTGCCAGCAGTTTCGGGCGGCGGGAGCGGAGCACAGATACGCAGTATTTT.

The genes are TRBV28 and TRBJ2-5, with a tentative D call TRBD2 (6 bases). The J call could be wrong; TRBJ2-7 is a better fit for the DNA end. From germline, CDR1 is MDHEN and CDR2 SYDVKM. The CDR3 covers 13 residues. CDR3 region: CASRPGLIYEQYF. The CDR3 DNA is TGTGCCAGCAGACCGGGACTGATCTACGAGCAGTACTTC.

The chain is built from TRBV4-3 and TRBJ1-4; 8 bases line up with TRBD1. The trim removed 1 base at V and 8 bases at J, leaving 6 bases unmatched. The CDR3 is 15 amino acids. Germline values: CDR1 LGHNA, CDR2 YSLEER. This chain's CDR3 is CASSQGRGLGEKLFF. In DNA form, the CDR3 reads TGCGCCAGCAGCCAAGGCAGGGGGCTGGGAGAAAAACTGTTTTTT.

This rearrangement joins TRBV4-2 to TRBJ2-7; 8 bases line up with TRBD2. With V trimmed by 5 bases and J by 5 bases, 8 bases remained unmatched. The CDR3 is made up of 14 amino acids. Germline assignment: CDR1 LGHNA and CDR2 YNFKEQ. CDR3 sequence reads: CASSRVGSGDEQYF. The CDR3 DNA reads as TGTGCCAGCAGCAGAGTCGGTAGCGGGGACGAGCAGTACTTC.

The rearrangement uses TRBV25-1 and TRBJ1-1; D is perhaps TRBD1 (6 bases). This CDR3 contains 13 residues. V dropped 3 bases and J dropped 9 bases, with 14 bases sitting between them. Germline V lookup: CDR1 MGHDK, CDR2 SYGVNS. In nucleotides, the CDR3 is TGTGCCAGCAGTGACCCGGGACAAACCAAAGCTTTCTTT. Encoded protein: CASSDPGQTKAFF. The full variable domain, in which reference TRBV25-1 and TRBJ1-1 provide the parts outside the CDR3, is EADIYQTPRYLVIGTGKKITLECSQTMGHDKMYWYQQDPGMELHLIHYSYGVNSTEKGDLSSESTVSRIRTEHFPLTLESARPSHTSQYLCASSDPGQTKAFFGQGTRLTVV.

CDR3: CASRQSNSPLHF. CDR3 DNA: TGTGCCAGCAGACAGTCCAATTCACCCCTCCACTTT. V gene TRBV7-2 combines with J gene TRBJ1-6; the D is unclear. With 6 bases removed from V and 7 bases from J, the gap between germline ends came to 7 bases. CDR1 is SGHTA, CDR2 FQGNSA, per germline. This CDR3 region has 12 residues.

The chain joins TRBV2 to TRBJ2-1; D is uncertain. Germline CDR1 reads SNHLY; CDR2 reads FYNNEI. The CDR3 runs to 16 residues. The V gene lost 0 bases and the J gene lost 6 bases, with 15 bases spanning the gap. The CDR3 reads CASSEALLPSTNEQFF. Written as DNA, the CDR3 is TGTGCCAGCAGTGAAGCGCTTCTACCATCCACCAATGAGCAGTTCTTC.

The chain has TRBV6-5 and TRBJ2-7; a weak D match, TRBD1 (6 bases). CDR3 length: 15 residues. Looked up from germline, CDR1 is MNHEY and CDR2 is SVGAGI. V was shortened by 0 bases and J by 3 bases, with 12 bases between the two germline ends. The CDR3 loop reads CASSYSVGAGYEQYF. The DNA for the CDR3 is TGTGCCAGCAGTTACTCAGTGGGGGCCGGCTACGAGCAGTACTTC.

This chain joins TRBV30 and TRBJ2-5; weak D call: TRBD2 (6 bases). Germline V gene lookup returns CDR1 GTSNPN and CDR2 SVGIG (reference sequence). V was cut by 2 bases and J by 5 bases, with 12 bases left in between. The CDR3 length is 13 residues. This CDR3 reads CAWSRGEAETQYF. Here the CDR3 DNA reads TGTGCCTGGAGTCGAGGGGAGGCGGAGACCCAGTACTTC.

The rearrangement joins TRBV20-1 to TRBJ1-5, with D uncertain. Trimming removed 6 bases from V and 7 bases from J, with 10 bases in between. The CDR3 spans 11 residues. CDR1 is DFQATT and CDR2 is SNEGSKA in the germline V gene (reference sequence). CDR3 DNA: TGCAGTGCCTCCGGGGTCCAGCCCCAGCATTTT. Its translation: CSASGVQPQHF.

V usage is TRBV7-6 and J usage is TRBJ1-1; D is uncertain. V was shortened by 1 base and J by 4 bases, with 13 bases between the two germline ends. CDR3 length: 15 residues. Germline lookup yields CDR1 SGHVS and CDR2 FNYEAQ. The CDR3 sequence is CASSLVEGEGTEAFF. The CDR3 nucleotides read TGTGCCAGCAGCTTAGTGGAGGGCGAAGGCACTGAAGCTTTCTTT. The full variable domain, its missing parts supplied by reference TRBV7-6 and TRBJ1-1, is GAGVSQSPRYKVTKRGQDVALRCDPISGHVSLYWYRQALGQGPEFLTYFNYEAQQDKSGLPNDRFSAERPEGSISTLTIQRTEQRDSAMYRCASSLVEGEGTEAFFGQGTRLTVV.

The chain combines TRBV7-2 with TRBJ2-7; unclear D gene. CDR3 length: 12 amino acids. V gave up 2 bases and J gave up 4 bases, with 6 bases separating them. Per germline, CDR1 SGHTA and CDR2 FQGNSA. DNA for the CDR3: TGTGCCAGCAGCTTAATGAGGTACGAGCAGTACTTC. Its protein product is CASSLMRYEQYF.